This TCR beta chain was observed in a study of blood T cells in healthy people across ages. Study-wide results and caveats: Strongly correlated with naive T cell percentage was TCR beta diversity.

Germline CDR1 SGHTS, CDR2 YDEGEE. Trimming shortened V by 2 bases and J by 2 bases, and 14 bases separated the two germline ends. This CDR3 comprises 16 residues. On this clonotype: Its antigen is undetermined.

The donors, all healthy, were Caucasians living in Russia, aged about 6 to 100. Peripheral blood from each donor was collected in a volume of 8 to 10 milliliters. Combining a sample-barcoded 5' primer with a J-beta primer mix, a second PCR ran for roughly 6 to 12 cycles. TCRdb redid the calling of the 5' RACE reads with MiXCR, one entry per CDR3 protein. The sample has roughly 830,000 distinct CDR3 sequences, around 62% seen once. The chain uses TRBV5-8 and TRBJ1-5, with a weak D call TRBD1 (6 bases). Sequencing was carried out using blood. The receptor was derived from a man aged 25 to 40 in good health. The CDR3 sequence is CASSLRQGSGNQPQHF. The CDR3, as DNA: TGTGCCAGCAGCTTAAGGCAGGGGTCCGGCAATCAGCCCCAGCATTTT.